The rows below give T cell receptor beta chains drawn from one sample of a study of graft-versus-host responses after intestinal transplantation. The repertoire was sequenced with immunoSEQ multiplex PCR; TCRdb's copy has only in-frame clones and lacks some. The sample contains 55,000 to 70,000 clones, under 95% of which appear only once. The source material was PBMCs, sampled almost 120 days after intestinal transplantation. The source is a human patient who received an intestinal transplant, so some T cells may come from the graft donor. The CDR3 runs from the conserved cysteine through the conserved F or W. The D gene is left open where the match is weak. Rows may omit the clone size; those that give it use once, few, many or a size class.

CDR3nt: TGTGCCAGCAGCCTAGGGATCTTTGGACTAGCTGGTAAAGAGACCCAGTACTTC
CDR3aa: CASSLGIFGLAGKETQYF
abundance: .
j_gene: TRBJ2-5
d_gene: TRBD2
v_gene: TRBV11-2

CDR3nt: TGCGCCAGCAGCCAAAATAGTGTTTACGAGCAGTACTTC
CDR3aa: CASSQNSVYEQYF
abundance: .
j_gene: TRBJ2-7
d_gene: .
v_gene: TRBV5-1

CDR3nt: TGTGCCAGCAGTGAGGGGGGAGCGATTAGGTACAATGAGCAGTTCTTC
CDR3aa: CASSEGGAIRYNEQFF
abundance: .
j_gene: TRBJ2-1
d_gene: .
v_gene: TRBV2

CDR3nt: TGTGCCAGCAGCTTAATGGGGCAGGGTCGTTCACCCCTCCACTTT
CDR3aa: CASSLMGQGRSPLHF
abundance: .
j_gene: TRBJ1-6
d_gene: .
v_gene: TRBV7-2

CDR3nt: TGCGCCAGCAGCCATTACCTAGCGGGAGGGTATTACAATGAGCAGTTCTTC
CDR3aa: CASSHYLAGGYYNEQFF
abundance: .
j_gene: TRBJ2-1
d_gene: TRBD2
v_gene: TRBV4-1

CDR3nt: TGTGCCAGTAAGGGGGAGGCGGAAAATCAGCCCCAGCATTTT
CDR3aa: CASKGEAENQPQHF
abundance: .
j_gene: TRBJ1-5
d_gene: .
v_gene: TRBV19

CDR3nt: TGTGCCAGTAGGGAGGGTGCGAGCAATCAGCCCCAGCATTTT
CDR3aa: CASREGASNQPQHF
abundance: .
j_gene: TRBJ1-5
d_gene: .
v_gene: TRBV19

CDR3nt: TGCGCCAGCAGCCTTCAGACAGGGGGCGAGGGCACAGATACGCAGTATTTT
CDR3aa: CASSLQTGGEGTDTQYF
abundance: .
j_gene: TRBJ2-3
d_gene: TRBD1
v_gene: TRBV5-1

CDR3nt: TGTGCCAGCAGACCCCCCCCCACCGGGGAGCTGTTTTTT
CDR3aa: CASRPPPTGELFF
abundance: .
j_gene: TRBJ2-2
d_gene: .
v_gene: TRBV6-1

CDR3nt: TGCAGCGCCTTCGCGACAGATACGCAGTATTTT
CDR3aa: CSAFATDTQYF
abundance: .
j_gene: TRBJ2-3
d_gene: .
v_gene: TRBV29-1

CDR3nt: TGTGCCAGCAGCCAAGATGAACGACTAGCGGGAGGGCGCTACGAGCAGTACTTC
CDR3aa: CASSQDERLAGGRYEQYF
abundance: .
j_gene: TRBJ2-7
d_gene: TRBD2
v_gene: TRBV14

CDR3nt: TGCAGCGTTGTTTGGGCTAGCGGGAGGACCTCTTACGAGCAGTACTTC
CDR3aa: CSVVWASGRTSYEQYF
abundance: .
j_gene: TRBJ2-7
d_gene: TRBD2
v_gene: TRBV29-1

CDR3nt: TGTGCCAGTAACCCGCGGACAGGCGAAAGCTATGGCTACACCTTC
CDR3aa: CASNPRTGESYGYTF
abundance: .
j_gene: TRBJ1-2
d_gene: TRBD1
v_gene: TRBV19

CDR3nt: TGTGCCAGCAGTCCAGAACTAGCGGGGGTGGATGAGCAGTTCTTC
CDR3aa: CASSPELAGVDEQFF
abundance: .
j_gene: TRBJ2-1
d_gene: TRBD2
v_gene: TRBV28

CDR3nt: TGTGCCAGCAGACCGTATCTAATAGCGGGGGCAGAGACCCAGTACTTC
CDR3aa: CASRPYLIAGAETQYF
abundance: .
j_gene: TRBJ2-5
d_gene: TRBD2
v_gene: TRBV2

CDR3nt: TGTGCCAGCAGCTTAATCGGGAGGGTCACAGATACGCAGTATTTT
CDR3aa: CASSLIGRVTDTQYF
abundance: .
j_gene: TRBJ2-3
d_gene: TRBD2
v_gene: TRBV11-2

CDR3nt: TGTGCCAGCAGCACAGGACTGCATTCTAATGAAAAACTGTTTTTT
CDR3aa: CASSTGLHSNEKLFF
abundance: .
j_gene: TRBJ1-4
d_gene: .
v_gene: TRBV9

CDR3nt: TGTGCCAGCACCAAAGACAGCCTAGGATATGGCTACACCTTC
CDR3aa: CASTKDSLGYGYTF
abundance: .
j_gene: TRBJ1-2
d_gene: .
v_gene: TRBV6-5

CDR3nt: TGCAGCGTGCGGGGCGATATTCGGCAGGGGCCTCAAGAGACCCAGTACTTC
CDR3aa: CSVRGDIRQGPQETQYF
abundance: .
j_gene: TRBJ2-5
d_gene: .
v_gene: TRBV29-1

CDR3nt: TGCGCCAGCAGCACGGGACAGCTGAACACTGAAGCTTTCTTT
CDR3aa: CASSTGQLNTEAFF
abundance: once
j_gene: TRBJ1-1
d_gene: TRBD1
v_gene: TRBV5-1

CDR3nt: TGTGCCAGCAGCCCACGGGGGGTAACTCCTAGTTTCGGTGAGCAGTTCTTC
CDR3aa: CASSPRGVTPSFGEQFF
abundance: .
j_gene: TRBJ2-1
d_gene: TRBD2
v_gene: TRBV9

CDR3nt: TGTGCCAGCAGCTTGGGCCCCCCAGGCAATGAGCAGTTCTTC
CDR3aa: CASSLGPPGNEQFF
abundance: .
j_gene: TRBJ2-1
d_gene: .
v_gene: TRBV7-8

CDR3nt: TGTGCCAGCAGCTCCTGGGGTGTGACAGGGTCTGGCGAGCAGTACTTC
CDR3aa: CASSSWGVTGSGEQYF
abundance: .
j_gene: TRBJ2-7
d_gene: TRBD1
v_gene: TRBV7-9

CDR3nt: TGTGCCAGCAGCTTGAAGGGGGACAGGGGGGCAAATACGCAGTATTTT
CDR3aa: CASSLKGDRGANTQYF
abundance: .
j_gene: TRBJ2-3
d_gene: TRBD1
v_gene: TRBV5-6

CDR3nt: TGCGCCAGCAGCTGGAACAGGGACATGAACACTGAAGCTTTCTTT
CDR3aa: CASSWNRDMNTEAFF
abundance: .
j_gene: TRBJ1-1
d_gene: .
v_gene: TRBV5-1

CDR3nt: TGCAGCGTTGAATTAGCGGGGGTTTACACCGGGGAGCTGTTTTTT
CDR3aa: CSVELAGVYTGELFF
abundance: .
j_gene: TRBJ2-2
d_gene: TRBD2
v_gene: TRBV29-1

CDR3nt: TGTGCCAGCAGTTTTTCTGCCCCCGGGACAGCGTACCAAGAGACCCAGTACTTC
CDR3aa: CASSFSAPGTAYQETQYF
abundance: .
j_gene: TRBJ2-5
d_gene: TRBD1
v_gene: TRBV27

CDR3nt: TGTGCCAGCAGCAGCACGGGGTGGGCCAACGAGCAGTACTTC
CDR3aa: CASSSTGWANEQYF
abundance: once
j_gene: TRBJ2-7
d_gene: .
v_gene: TRBV27

CDR3nt: TGTGCCAGCATACGGGACCTCTACGAGCAGTACTTC
CDR3aa: CASIRDLYEQYF
abundance: .
j_gene: TRBJ2-7
d_gene: .
v_gene: TRBV2

CDR3nt: TGTGCCAGCAGCTTACACCCCCGACAGGGGACAGCTTCACCCCTCCACTTT
CDR3aa: CASSLHPRQGTASPLHF
abundance: .
j_gene: TRBJ1-6
d_gene: TRBD1
v_gene: TRBV11-2

CDR3nt: TGTGCCAGCAGCACGCCCGGGACAGGGGGCAGGATAAACATTCAGTACTTC
CDR3aa: CASSTPGTGGRINIQYF
abundance: .
j_gene: TRBJ2-4
d_gene: TRBD1
v_gene: TRBV5-6

CDR3nt: TGTGCCAGCAGCTGGATGGCGGGCGAGCAGTACTTC
CDR3aa: CASSWMAGEQYF
abundance: few
j_gene: TRBJ2-7
d_gene: .
v_gene: TRBV7-9

CDR3nt: TGTGCCAGCAGTGAATACAGACTAAATACGCAGTATTTT
CDR3aa: CASSEYRLNTQYF
abundance: .
j_gene: TRBJ2-3
d_gene: .
v_gene: TRBV6-1

CDR3nt: TGCGCCAGCAGCTTGGGAGGCACCGGGGAGCTGTTTTTT
CDR3aa: CASSLGGTGELFF
abundance: few
j_gene: TRBJ2-2
d_gene: .
v_gene: TRBV5-1

CDR3nt: TGTGCCAGCAGCTTAGTGGGCCGAGATTCACCCCTCCACTTT
CDR3aa: CASSLVGRDSPLHF
abundance: .
j_gene: TRBJ1-6
d_gene: .
v_gene: TRBV7-9

CDR3nt: TGTGCCAGCAGTTACTCGAGCTCCTATAATTCACCCCTCCACTTT
CDR3aa: CASSYSSSYNSPLHF
abundance: few
j_gene: TRBJ1-6
d_gene: .
v_gene: TRBV6-5

CDR3nt: TGTGCCAGCAGCTTTCCCCTTGGGGGGCCCCACTCCTACAATGAGCAGTTCTTC
CDR3aa: CASSFPLGGPHSYNEQFF
abundance: .
j_gene: TRBJ2-1
d_gene: .
v_gene: TRBV12-1

CDR3nt: TGTGCCAGCAGTTTTGACAGGGGTAGTTCACCCCTCCACTTT
CDR3aa: CASSFDRGSSPLHF
abundance: once
j_gene: TRBJ1-6
d_gene: TRBD1
v_gene: TRBV28

CDR3nt: TGCGCCAGCAGCTGGGGAGCGGCCTACAATGAGCAGTTCTTC
CDR3aa: CASSWGAAYNEQFF
abundance: .
j_gene: TRBJ2-1
d_gene: .
v_gene: TRBV5-1

CDR3nt: TGTGCCAGCAGCGTAAATCCCTTGGAGGGCCTCACAGATACGCAGTATTTT
CDR3aa: CASSVNPLEGLTDTQYF
abundance: .
j_gene: TRBJ2-3
d_gene: .
v_gene: TRBV9

CDR3nt: TGTGCCAGCAGTCCCCCTGCTAGCGGGACCTACAATGAGCAGTTCTTC
CDR3aa: CASSPPASGTYNEQFF
abundance: .
j_gene: TRBJ2-1
d_gene: TRBD2
v_gene: TRBV27